These T cell receptor beta chains were read from a single sample in a study of T cell responses to AZD1222 COVID-19 vaccine. Clones were read by immunoSEQ multiplex PCR, and TCRdb kept only the in-frame ones, dropping some. The data show roughly 150,000 clones, 80% to 90% seen once. This specimen consisted of peripheral blood, obtained on day 0 of AZD1222 vaccination. All receptors derive from an adult in good health. CDR3s leave out the opening cysteine and the closing phenylalanine or tryptophan. Each record gives: clone size, V gene, CDR3 protein. Size is omitted from some rows. Given values are once, few, many or a class for expanded clones.

clone size: .; V gene: TRBV3-1/TRBV3-2; CDR3 protein: ASSQVAYGYT
clone size: few; V gene: TRBV18; CDR3 protein: ASSRSRGGTNEKLF
clone size: .; V gene: TRBV28; CDR3 protein: ASSLWVGLETQY
clone size: .; V gene: TRBV7-2; CDR3 protein: ASSLVSGLSGNTIY
clone size: once; V gene: TRBV7-2; CDR3 protein: ASSRDRLNEKLF
clone size: .; V gene: TRBV19; CDR3 protein: ASSIRVKNEQF
clone size: .; V gene: TRBV6-1; CDR3 protein: ASSDSGRGYEKLF
clone size: .; V gene: TRBV29-1; CDR3 protein: SVEGQRRNTIY
clone size: .; V gene: TRBV19; CDR3 protein: ASSSPPGQV
clone size: .; V gene: TRBV7-6; CDR3 protein: ASSFRLAGGDTGELF
clone size: few; V gene: TRBV7-3; CDR3 protein: ASSSGGSYNEQF
clone size: .; V gene: TRBV6-5; CDR3 protein: ASSRGVGRSYGYT
clone size: few; V gene: TRBV6-2/TRBV6-3; CDR3 protein: ASSLPWDPPQPQH
clone size: .; V gene: TRBV7-9; CDR3 protein: ASSSRLSQGEQF
clone size: .; V gene: TRBV11-1; CDR3 protein: ASSLRAVRETQY
clone size: .; V gene: TRBV4-2; CDR3 protein: ASSQVGAYEQY
clone size: .; V gene: TRBV28; CDR3 protein: ASSGWVQY